The T cell receptor (beta chain) described here comes from a study of T-cell memory formation after mild COVID-19. In the study overall: Clusters were largely donor specific.

This CDR3 is built from 15 residues. Germline CDR1 SGHTA, CDR2 FQGNSA. V was clipped by 7 bases and J by 7 bases; unmatched bases: 10. TCRdb reprocessed the 5' RACE reads via MiXCR and lists one record per CDR3 protein. The table records some 120,000 distinct CDR3 sequences, 16% of them present only once. The V gene is TRBV7-2, the J gene TRBJ2-1, with TRBD2 matching 10 bases. The TCR sequence derives from an adult woman who had mild COVID-19 (a few samples of this study predate the infection). Cell type and time point are not known. Sequenced sample: PBMCs or a T cell subset sorted from them (not recorded which). DNA for the CDR3: TGTGCCAGCACCACAGCGGGAGGGCGTTGGAATGAGCAGTTCTTC. It yields the protein CASTTAGGRWNEQFF.